The 4 T cell receptor beta chains listed next were all sequenced from one sample in a study of early stage breast cancer tumors. Sequenced by immunoSEQ multiplex PCR; TCRdb stores in-frame clones only, minus some. This sample has around 13,000 clones; around three quarters occur once, and the top ten carry 6% to 9.5%. Material for sequencing was normal breast tissue next to the tumor. These receptors originate from a person in their fifties or sixties with breast cancer.

The chain couples TRBV6-1 to TRBJ2-7; 10 bases are a match to TRBD2. With V trimmed by 6 bases and J by 2 bases, 4 bases remained unmatched. Germline V gene data show CDR1 as MNHNS and CDR2 as SASEGT. This CDR3 contains 14 residues. CDR3 nucleotide sequence: TGTGCCAGCAGACTAGCGGGAAATGCCTACGAGCAGTACTTC. As protein: CASRLAGNAYEQYF.

The CDR3 bases are TGTGCCAGTAGTAGGGACAGGGGGCGCGAGCAGTACTTC. This gives the protein CASSRDRGREQYF. The V call is TRBV19, the J call TRBJ2-7, with TRBD1 matching 12 bases. Losses at the gene ends were 4 bases for V and 6 bases for J; bases not matched to a gene: 1. Germline assignment: CDR1 LNHDA and CDR2 SQIVND (reference sequence). The CDR3 length is 13 residues.

The rearrangement joins TRBV7-8 to TRBJ2-7, with a possible D match to TRBD2 (6 bases). Per germline, CDR1 SGHVS and CDR2 FQNEAQ. The V gene lost 4 bases and the J gene lost 2 bases, with 12 bases spanning the gap. The CDR3 runs to 14 residues. This CDR3 reads CASSSLRGPYEQYF. The DNA for the CDR3 is TGTGCCAGCAGCTCCCTGCGGGGCCCCTACGAGCAGTACTTC.

The chain has TRBV7-2 and TRBJ2-3, with unresolved D. The CDR3 has 13 amino acids. Trimming took 2 bases from V and 2 from J, leaving 5 bases between them. Germline loops: CDR1 SGHTA, CDR2 FQGNSA. The CDR3 protein is CASSLSYTDTQYF. For the CDR3, the DNA is TGTGCCAGCAGCTTAAGCTACACAGATACGCAGTATTTT.